A single T cell receptor beta chain is shown here with its context. What it recognizes is unknown. Receiving focal radiation plus CTLA-4 blockade with ipilimumab were patients who had chemo-refractory metastatic non-small-cell lung cancer. This specimen belongs to a study of radiotherapy plus CTLA-4 blockade in lung cancer. Study information: Among all patients, approximately 17% showed objective responses, while approximately 30% had disease control.

Measured with immunoSEQ multiplex PCR; TCRdb has only the in-frame clones, and not every one. The data show about 95,000 clones, with 83% seen just once and around 0.79% held by the top ten. Study results and limitations: Best predicting response, reportedly, were early blood T cell clone dynamics, with interferon-beta. TCR clones originating in tumors grew in number in blood after radiotherapy plus ipilimumab.

CDR3 length equals 14 residues. Per the germline V gene, CDR1 is MNHEY and CDR2 is SVGAGI. V lost 7 bases to trimming and J lost 6 bases; unmatched junction nucleotides: 6. V usage is TRBV6-5 and J usage is TRBJ2-1; 10 bases fit TRBD2. The sample in question was peripheral blood, obtained from a patient treated with radiotherapy plus ipilimumab. The clonotype was recovered from a human donor with non-small cell lung cancer who had stable disease on radiotherapy plus ipilimumab. The CDR3 sequence is CASKPGLASNEQFF. The CDR3 DNA reads TGTGCCAGCAAGCCGGGACTAGCGTCCAATGAGCAGTTCTTC.